A single T cell receptor (beta chain) is shown here with its context. Its target is unknown. This sample was taken from a study of post-analysis software for immune sequencing data. The study's findings and limits: Patients showed TRBV5-6, TRBV5-1 and TRBV20-1 among four to six TRBV segments more frequent than in controls.

Sequencing libraries made from TCR beta cDNA carried unique molecular identifiers. TCRdb used MiXCR to reprocess the PCR reads, holding one entry per CDR3 protein. The table shows 700,000 to 800,000 distinct CDR3 sequences, with 25% to 30% occurring only once. The CDR3 extends over 11 amino acids. Germline values: CDR1 LNHDA, CDR2 SQIVND (reference sequence). V shed 8 bases and J shed 6 bases, with 9 bases lying between them. This TCR was recovered from a girl aged 5 to 17 with multiple sclerosis. The chain couples TRBV19 to TRBJ2-3, with TRBD2 as a possible D gene (5 bases). The material sequenced was blood. CDR3 protein: CASWVADTQYF. The CDR3 DNA sequence: TGTGCCAGTTGGGTAGCGGATACGCAGTATTTT. Full variable domain (remainder filled in from reference TRBV19 and TRBJ2-3): DGGITQSPKYLFRKEGQNVTLSCEQNLNHDAMYWYRQDPGQGLRLIYYSQIVNDFQKGDIAEGYSVSREKKESFPLTVTSAQKNPTAFYLCASWVADTQYFGPGTRLTVL.